This TCR beta chain is drawn from a study of T-cell memory formation after mild COVID-19. Study-level information: For the most part, TCR clusters were specific to one donor.

Study results and limitations: CD4+ bias marked clones expanding day 15 to 37, unlike balanced contracting clones.

On this clonotype: Its antigen is undetermined.

Trimming shortened V by 4 bases and J by 6 bases, and 19 bases separated the two germline ends. The germline V gene has CDR1 SEHNR and CDR2 FQNEAQ (reference sequence). This CDR3 is built from 15 residues. Using constant-segment primers, 5'RACE produced TCR alpha and TCR beta cDNA libraries carrying sample barcodes and UMIs. TCRdb itself ran the 5' RACE reads through MiXCR, one entry per CDR3 protein. The table lists roughly 150,000 distinct CDR3 sequences, more than 14% of them singletons. Input material: PBMCs or a T cell subset sorted from them (not recorded which). V usage is TRBV7-9 and J usage is TRBJ2-7; D unclear. The source is an adult woman who had mild COVID-19 (a few samples of this study predate the infection). Cell type and time point are not known. CDR3 bases: TGTGCCAGCAGCTCCGACTCCTTCAAAAGAGGCGAGCAGTACTTC. It specifies CASSSDSFKRGEQYF.